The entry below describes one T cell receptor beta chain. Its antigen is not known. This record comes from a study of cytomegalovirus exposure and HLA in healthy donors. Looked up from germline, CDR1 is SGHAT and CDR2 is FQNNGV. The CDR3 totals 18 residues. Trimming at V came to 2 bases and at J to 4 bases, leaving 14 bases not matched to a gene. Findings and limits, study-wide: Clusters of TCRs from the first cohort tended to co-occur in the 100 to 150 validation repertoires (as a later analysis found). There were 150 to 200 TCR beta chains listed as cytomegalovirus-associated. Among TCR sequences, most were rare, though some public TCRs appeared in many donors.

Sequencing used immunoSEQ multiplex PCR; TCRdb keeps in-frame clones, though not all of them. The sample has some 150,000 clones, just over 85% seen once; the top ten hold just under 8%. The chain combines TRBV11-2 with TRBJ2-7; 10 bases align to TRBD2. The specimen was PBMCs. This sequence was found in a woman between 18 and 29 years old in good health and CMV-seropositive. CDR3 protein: CASSLRPRSGREFYEQYF. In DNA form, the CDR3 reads TGTGCCAGCAGCTTAAGGCCCAGAAGCGGGAGGGAATTTTACGAGCAGTACTTC.